The 15 T cell receptor beta chains below were found in one sample sequenced in a study of T cells in Graves' hyperthyroidism and ophthalmopathy. RNA transcripts yielded amplified TCR beta CDR3 regions. First-round RT-PCR of the TCR CDR3 relied on the HTBI primer set. TCRdb itself ran the multiplex PCR reads through MiXCR, one entry per CDR3 protein. The sample yields approximately 420,000 distinct CDR3 sequences, 12% to 15% seen once. The sequenced sample was blood. Source of these receptors: a woman aged 18-29 years with Graves' hyperthyroidism.

The CDR3, as DNA: TGCGCCAGCAGCCAAGAAGACGACTACAGGGCATCTATGAACACTGAAGCTTTCTTT. Encoded protein: CASSQEDDYRASMNTEAFF. The gene calls are TRBV4-1 and TRBJ1-1; maybe TRBD1 (6 bases). V lost 0 bases to trimming and J lost 0 bases, with 20 bases between them. CDR3 length equals 19 residues. Germline CDR1 and CDR2: MGHRA and YSYEKL.

This clonotype was detected ten times or more. The chain recombines TRBV28 with TRBJ2-3; no clear D gene. The CDR3 is made up of 12 amino acids. V was clipped by 8 bases and J by 4 bases, with 10 bases between them. Germline V gene sequence: CDR1 MDHEN, CDR2 SYDVKM. CDR3 residues: CASGHSPDTQYF. The CDR3, as DNA: TGTGCCAGCGGCCACAGTCCAGATACGCAGTATTTT.

In this sample, this clonotype turned up many times. The chain recombines TRBV6-1 with TRBJ1-2; D ambiguous. CDR1 and CDR2 (germline): MNHNS, SASEGT. The CDR3 covers 12 residues. V was cut by 5 bases and J by 7 bases, with 11 bases left in between. The DNA for the CDR3 is TGTGCCAGCAGTACCGGCGGTGTTGGCTACACCTTC. This translates into CASSTGGVGYTF.

There are many counts of this clonotype. The chain couples TRBV12-3 or TRBV12-4 to TRBJ2-2, with 9 nucleotides matching TRBD1. CDR3 length equals 15 residues. The V gene end was trimmed by 6 bases and the J gene end by 4 bases; junction bases not matched to a gene: 6. The CDR3 reads CASRGTGLRTGELFF. DNA of the CDR3: TGTGCCAGCAGGGGGACAGGGCTTCGCACCGGGGAGCTGTTTTTT.

V is TRBV7-8 and J is TRBJ2-1; D unclear. Germline V CDR1 and CDR2: SGHVS, FQNEAQ. Trimming removed 6 bases from V and 8 bases from J, with 17 bases in between. CDR3 length: 14 residues. This chain's CDR3 is CASRSLQPGDEQFF. As DNA, the CDR3 is TGTGCCAGCAGGTCACTACAACCTGGGGATGAGCAGTTCTTC. The variable domain in full, completed from reference TRBV7-8 and TRBJ2-1, reads GAGVSQSPRYKVAKRGQDVALRCDPISGHVSLFWYQQALGQGPEFLTYFQNEAQLDKSGLPSDRFFAERPEGSVSTLKIQRTQQEDSAVYLCASRSLQPGDEQFFGPGTRLTVL.

This clonotype has at least ten counts. The rearrangement joins TRBV10-3 to TRBJ1-5, with D tentatively TRBD1 (5 bases). The CDR3 is 17 amino acids. Per the germline V gene, CDR1 is ENHRY and CDR2 is SYGVKD. V lost 7 bases, J lost 4 bases, and 23 bases lay in between. CDR3 nucleotide sequence: TGTGCCATCACGGGTCGGGAGACTAGGGGCGGGAATCAGCCCCAGCATTTT. The encoded protein is CAITGRETRGGNQPQHF.

This clonotype has a count of ten or more. This sequence joins TRBV12-3 or TRBV12-4 and TRBJ1-1; 7 nucleotides align to TRBD1. There are 13 residues in the CDR3. Germline trimming cut 8 bases from V and 3 bases from J; bases unmatched to any gene: 6. Here the CDR3 DNA reads TGTGCCAGCTGTATACAGGGGTACACTGAAGCTTTCTTT. This codes for CASCIQGYTEAFF.

Comments on this clonotype: Possible read error: a much larger clone is one base away. This sequence joins TRBV29-1 and TRBJ1-1; 7 bases are a match to TRBD1. Germline V gene sequence: CDR1 SQVTM, CDR2 ANQGSEA. The CDR3 spans 12 residues. This CDR3 reads CSITGENTEALF. CDR3 nucleotide sequence: TGCAGCATAACAGGGGAGAACACTGAAGCTCTCTTT.

This clonotype has at least ten counts. This sequence joins TRBV11-2 and TRBJ2-1; D remains unclear. The length of the CDR3 is 13 residues. V lost 0 bases, J lost 7 bases, and 7 bases lay in between. From germline, CDR1 is SGHAT and CDR2 FQNNGV. CDR3 bases: TGTGCCAGCAGCTTAGAGGATTTTAATGAGCAGTTCTTC. Translation gives CASSLEDFNEQFF.

The CDR3: CASRDTVTTGELFF. The CDR3 nucleotides are TGCGCCAGCAGGGACACCGTAACAACCGGGGAGCTGTTTTTT. The J gene is TRBJ2-2, the V gene TRBV5-1, with D maybe TRBD1 (5 bases). CDR1 is SGHRS and CDR2 is YFSETQ in the germline V gene. Trimming took 5 bases from V and 5 from J, leaving 13 bases between them. The CDR3 covers 14 residues.

This chain joins TRBV7-9 and TRBJ1-4; D unclear. V lost 3 bases and J lost 5, with 7 bases in between. CDR1 is SEHNR, CDR2 FQNEAQ, per germline (reference sequence). This CDR3 is 13 amino acids long. CDR3 sequence: CASSLTDNEKLFF. CDR3 nucleotides: TGTGCCAGCAGCTTGACTGACAATGAAAAACTGTTTTTT.

This clonotype was counted between two and nine times. The chain uses TRBV30 and TRBJ2-7; D unclear. Trimming took 2 bases from V and 5 from J, leaving 13 bases between them. CDR1 and CDR2 (germline): GTSNPN, SVGIG (reference sequence). There are 13 residues in the CDR3. In DNA form, the CDR3 reads TGTGCCTGGAGTCCTATAGGCAGTCACGAGCAGTACTTC. This gives the protein CAWSPIGSHEQYF.

This clonotype was detected only a few times. A much larger clone differs from this one at a single base, so this may be a read error. The rearrangement joins TRBV27 to TRBJ2-4, with 11 bases lining up with TRBD2. Germline loops: CDR1 MNHEY, CDR2 SMNVEV (reference sequence). The CDR3 has 16 residues. CDR3 coding DNA: TGTGTCAGCAGTCCCGGACTAGCGGGAGCCAAAAACATTCAGTACTTC. Its protein product is CVSSPGLAGAKNIQYF.

This clonotype was detected many times. The rearrangement uses TRBV12-3 or TRBV12-4 and TRBJ1-1, with 8 bases aligning to TRBD1. With V trimmed by 4 bases and J by 1 base, 8 bases remained unmatched. The CDR3 runs 16 residues. CDR3 nucleotides: TGTGCCAGCAGTTATGAGGGGCAGGGGGCGAACACTGAAGCTTTCTTT. Its translation is CASSYEGQGANTEAFF.

The chain has TRBV5-4 and TRBJ2-7; the D call may be TRBD1 or TRBD2 (5 bases each). Germline V lookup: CDR1 SGHNT, CDR2 YYREEE (reference sequence). The CDR3 covers 14 residues. V lost 0 bases and J lost 7, with 14 bases in between. The CDR3, as DNA: TGTGCCAGCAGCTTGGCCGGGACGGCAGGGGAGCAGTACTTC. This encodes CASSLAGTAGEQYF.